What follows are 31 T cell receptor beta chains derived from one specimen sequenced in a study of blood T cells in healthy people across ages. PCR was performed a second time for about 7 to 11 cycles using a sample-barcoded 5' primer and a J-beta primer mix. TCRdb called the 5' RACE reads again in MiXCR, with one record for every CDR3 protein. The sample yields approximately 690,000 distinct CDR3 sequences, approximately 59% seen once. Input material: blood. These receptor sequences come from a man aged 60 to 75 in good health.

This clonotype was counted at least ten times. The CDR3: CSAGMVSGTGPTDTQYF. DNA for the CDR3: TGCAGTGCTGGAATGGTTAGCGGGACAGGTCCCACAGATACGCAGTATTTT. The rearrangement links TRBV20-1 to TRBJ2-3, with D perhaps assigned TRBD1 or TRBD2 (8 bases each). The ends were cut back, 5 bases at V and 2 bases at J, with 23 bases in the middle. This CDR3 contains 17 residues. Germline V gene data show CDR1 as DFQATT and CDR2 as SNEGSKA (reference sequence).

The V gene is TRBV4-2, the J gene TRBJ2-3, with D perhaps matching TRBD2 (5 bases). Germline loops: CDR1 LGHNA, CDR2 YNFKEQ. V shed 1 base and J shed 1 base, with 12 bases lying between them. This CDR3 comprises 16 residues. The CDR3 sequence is CASSQGGLGGTDTQYF. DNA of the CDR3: TGTGCCAGCAGCCAAGGTGGACTTGGGGGCACAGATACGCAGTATTTT.

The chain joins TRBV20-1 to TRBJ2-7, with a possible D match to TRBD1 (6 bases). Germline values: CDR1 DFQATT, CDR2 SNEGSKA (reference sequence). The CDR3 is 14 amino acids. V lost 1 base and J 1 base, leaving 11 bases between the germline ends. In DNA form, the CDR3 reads TGCAGTGCTAGAGTACCGGGACAATCCTACGAGCAGTACTTC. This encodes CSARVPGQSYEQYF.

CDR3 DNA sequence: TGTGCCAGCAGTTTTTGGGCGGGACAAATAACCTACGAGCAGTACTTC. The encoded protein is CASSFWAGQITYEQYF. This sequence joins TRBV6-2 or TRBV6-3 and TRBJ2-7; D assignment may be TRBD1 or TRBD2 (6 bases each). Trimming removed 4 bases at V and 2 bases at J, with 18 bases between. The CDR3 is made up of 16 amino acids. Germline CDR1 is MNHEY and CDR2 is SVGEGT.

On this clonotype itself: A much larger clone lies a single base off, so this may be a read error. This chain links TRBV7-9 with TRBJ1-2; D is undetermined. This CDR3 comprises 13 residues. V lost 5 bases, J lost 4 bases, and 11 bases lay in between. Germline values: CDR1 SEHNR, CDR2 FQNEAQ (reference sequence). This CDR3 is CASSATTLYGYTF. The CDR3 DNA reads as TGTGCCAGCAGCGCGACGACCCTCTATGGCTACACCTTC.

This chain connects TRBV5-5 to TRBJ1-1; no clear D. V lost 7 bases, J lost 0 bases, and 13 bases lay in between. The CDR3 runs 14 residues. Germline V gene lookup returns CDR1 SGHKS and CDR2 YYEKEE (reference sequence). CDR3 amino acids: CASRQFLMNTEAFF. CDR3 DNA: TGTGCCAGCCGACAATTTCTCATGAACACTGAAGCTTTCTTT.

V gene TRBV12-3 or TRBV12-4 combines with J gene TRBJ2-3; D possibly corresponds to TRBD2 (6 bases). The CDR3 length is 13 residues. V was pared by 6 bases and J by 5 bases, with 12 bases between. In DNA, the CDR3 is TGTGCCAGCAGCAGGAGTAGCGGAGATACGCAGTATTTT. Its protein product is CASSRSSGDTQYF.

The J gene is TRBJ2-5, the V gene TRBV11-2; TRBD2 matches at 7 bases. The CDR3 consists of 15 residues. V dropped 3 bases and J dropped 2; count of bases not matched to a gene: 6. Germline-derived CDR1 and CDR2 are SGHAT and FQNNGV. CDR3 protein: CASSFLRGSQETQYF. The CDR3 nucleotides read TGTGCCAGCAGCTTCCTGCGGGGGAGTCAAGAGACCCAGTACTTC.

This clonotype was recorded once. The CDR3 sequence: CASSLRRSSYNSPLHF. CDR3 coding DNA: TGTGCCAGCAGCTTAAGGAGGAGCTCCTATAATTCACCCCTCCACTTT. The rearrangement uses TRBV7-6 and TRBJ1-6; D remains unclear. Germline CDR1 and CDR2: SGHVS and FNYEAQ. The CDR3 is 16 amino acids. Trimming took off 2 bases at V and 0 bases at J, with 8 bases between the two ends. Based on the CDR3 plus reference TRBV7-6 and TRBJ1-6, the full variable domain is GAGVSQSPRYKVTKRGQDVALRCDPISGHVSLYWYRQALGQGPEFLTYFNYEAQQDKSGLPNDRFSAERPEGSISTLTIQRTEQRDSAMYRCASSLRRSSYNSPLHFGNGTRLTVT.

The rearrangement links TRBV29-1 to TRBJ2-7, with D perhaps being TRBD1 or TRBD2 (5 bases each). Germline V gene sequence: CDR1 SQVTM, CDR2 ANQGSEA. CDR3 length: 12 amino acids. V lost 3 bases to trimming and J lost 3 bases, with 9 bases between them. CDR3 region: CSVEGDGYEQYF. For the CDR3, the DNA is TGCAGCGTTGAGGGGGACGGCTACGAGCAGTACTTC.

The CDR3 loop is CASSLPLAGGVNEQFF. CDR3 sequence (DNA): TGTGCCAGCAGCCTACCACTAGCGGGGGGGGTCAATGAGCAGTTCTTC. The gene calls are TRBV5-5 and TRBJ2-1; 13 bases align to TRBD2. The CDR3 loop spans 16 amino acids. Germline loops: CDR1 SGHKS, CDR2 YYEKEE (reference sequence). The junction had 7 bases not matched to a gene; V was cut back by 4 bases and J by 6 bases.

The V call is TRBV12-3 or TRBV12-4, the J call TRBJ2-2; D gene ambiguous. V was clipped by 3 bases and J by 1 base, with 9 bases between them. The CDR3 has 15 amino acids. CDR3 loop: CASSLLSLNTGELFF. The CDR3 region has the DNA TGTGCCAGCAGTTTGCTCTCCTTGAACACCGGGGAGCTGTTTTTT.

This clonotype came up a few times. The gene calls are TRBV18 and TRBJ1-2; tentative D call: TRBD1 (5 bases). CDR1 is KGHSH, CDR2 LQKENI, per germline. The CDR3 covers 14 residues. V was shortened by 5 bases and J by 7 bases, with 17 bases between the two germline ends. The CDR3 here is CASSNDGGRSGYTF. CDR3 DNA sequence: TGTGCCAGCTCAAACGACGGGGGTAGATCTGGCTACACCTTC. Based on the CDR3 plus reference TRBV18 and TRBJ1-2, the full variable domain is NAGVMQNPRHLVRRRGQEARLRCSPMKGHSHVYWYRQLPEEGLKFMVYLQKENIIDESGMPKERFSAEFPKEGPSILRIQQVVRGDSAAYFCASSNDGGRSGYTFGSGTRLTVV.

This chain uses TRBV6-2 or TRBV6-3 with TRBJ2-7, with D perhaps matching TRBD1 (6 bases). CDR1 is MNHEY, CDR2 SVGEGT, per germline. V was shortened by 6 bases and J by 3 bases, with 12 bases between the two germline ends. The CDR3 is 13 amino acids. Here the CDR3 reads CASSYEQGYEQYF. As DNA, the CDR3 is TGTGCCAGCAGCTATGAACAGGGCTACGAGCAGTACTTC.

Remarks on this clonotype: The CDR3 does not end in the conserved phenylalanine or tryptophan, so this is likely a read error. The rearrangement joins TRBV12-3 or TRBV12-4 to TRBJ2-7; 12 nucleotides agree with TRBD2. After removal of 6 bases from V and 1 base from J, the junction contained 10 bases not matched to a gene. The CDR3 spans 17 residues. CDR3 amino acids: CASSPLMTSGRSYEQYS. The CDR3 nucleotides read TGTGCCAGCAGCCCTCTAATGACTAGCGGGAGATCCTACGAGCAGTACTCC.

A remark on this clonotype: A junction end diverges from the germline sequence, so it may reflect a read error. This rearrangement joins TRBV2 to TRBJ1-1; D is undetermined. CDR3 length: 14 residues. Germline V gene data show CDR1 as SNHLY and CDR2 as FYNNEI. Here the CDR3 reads CASISGFPNTEAFF. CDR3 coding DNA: TGTGCCAGCATCTCTGGCTTCCCGAACACTGAGGCTTTCTTT. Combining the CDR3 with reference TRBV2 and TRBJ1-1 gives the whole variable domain EPEVTQTPSHQVTQMGQEVILRCVPISNHLYFYWYRQILGQKVEFLVSFYNNEISEKSEIFDDQFSVERPDGSNFTLKIRSTKLEDSAMYFCASISGFPNTEAFFGQGTRLTVV.

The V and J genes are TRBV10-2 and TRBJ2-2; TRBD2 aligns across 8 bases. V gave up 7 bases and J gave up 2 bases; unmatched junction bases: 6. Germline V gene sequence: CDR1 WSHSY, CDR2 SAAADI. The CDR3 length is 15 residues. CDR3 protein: CASKQSGGNTGELFF. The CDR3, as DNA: TGCGCCAGCAAACAAAGCGGGGGCAACACCGGGGAGCTGTTTTTT.

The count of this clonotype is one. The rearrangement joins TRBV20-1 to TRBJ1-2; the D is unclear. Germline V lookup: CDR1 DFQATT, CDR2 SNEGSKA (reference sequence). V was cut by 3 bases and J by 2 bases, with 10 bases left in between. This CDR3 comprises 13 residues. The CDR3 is CSASPDGNYGYTF. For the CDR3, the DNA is TGCAGTGCTAGCCCGGACGGAAACTATGGCTACACCTTC.

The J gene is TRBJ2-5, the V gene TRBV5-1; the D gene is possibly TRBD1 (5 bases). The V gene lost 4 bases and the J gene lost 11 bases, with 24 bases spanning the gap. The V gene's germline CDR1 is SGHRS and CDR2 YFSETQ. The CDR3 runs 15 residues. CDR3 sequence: CASSGLRVLDNEQYF. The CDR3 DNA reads TGCGCCAGCAGCGGGCTCAGGGTCCTGGACAATGAGCAGTACTTC.

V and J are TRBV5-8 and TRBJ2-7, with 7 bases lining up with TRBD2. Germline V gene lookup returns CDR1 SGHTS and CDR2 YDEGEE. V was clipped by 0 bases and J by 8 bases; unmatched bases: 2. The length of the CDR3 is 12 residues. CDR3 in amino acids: CASSLGGTKQYF. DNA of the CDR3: TGTGCCAGCAGCTTGGGGGGGACTAAGCAGTACTTC. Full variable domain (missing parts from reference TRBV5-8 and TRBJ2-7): EAGVTQSPTHLIKTRGQQATLRCSPISGHTSVYWYQQALGLGLQFLLWYDEGEERNRGNFPPRFSGRQFPNYSSELNVNALELEDSALYLCASSLGGTKQYFGPGTRLTVT.

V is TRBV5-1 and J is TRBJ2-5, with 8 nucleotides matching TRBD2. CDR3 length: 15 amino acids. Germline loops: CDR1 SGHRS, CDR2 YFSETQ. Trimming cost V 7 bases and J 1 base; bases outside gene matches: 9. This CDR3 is CASQRGLAVQETQYF. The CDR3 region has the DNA TGCGCCAGCCAGCGGGGGCTAGCGGTCCAAGAGACCCAGTACTTC.

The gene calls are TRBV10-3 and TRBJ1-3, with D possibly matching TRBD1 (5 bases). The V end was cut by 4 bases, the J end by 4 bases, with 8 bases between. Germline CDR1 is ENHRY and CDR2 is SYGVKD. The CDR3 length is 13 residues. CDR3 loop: CAISAGNGNTIYF. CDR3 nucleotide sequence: TGTGCCATCAGTGCAGGGAACGGAAACACCATATATTTT.

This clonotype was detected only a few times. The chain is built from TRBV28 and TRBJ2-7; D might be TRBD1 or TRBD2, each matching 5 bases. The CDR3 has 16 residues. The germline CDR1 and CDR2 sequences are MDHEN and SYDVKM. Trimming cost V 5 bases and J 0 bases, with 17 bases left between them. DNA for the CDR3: TGTGCCAGCAGTCCCCTTTCCGGGACGAACTCCTACGAGCAGTACTTC. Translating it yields CASSPLSGTNSYEQYF.

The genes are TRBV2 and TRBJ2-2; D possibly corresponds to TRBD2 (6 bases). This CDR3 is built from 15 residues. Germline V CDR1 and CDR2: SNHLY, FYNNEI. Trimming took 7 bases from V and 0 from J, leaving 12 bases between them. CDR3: CASTRLGTNTGELFF. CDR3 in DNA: TGTGCCAGCACCCGACTAGGGACGAACACCGGGGAGCTGTTTTTT.

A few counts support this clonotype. The CDR3 DNA is TGCGCCAGCAGTGACTCCAGGAGGGCCTACGAGCAGTACTTC. The encoded protein is CASSDSRRAYEQYF. The chain links TRBV10-2 to TRBJ2-7; D is possibly TRBD2 (6 bases). The CDR3 contains 14 residues. The germline V gene encodes CDR1 WSHSY and CDR2 SAAADI. The V and J ends lost 3 bases and 2 bases respectively, with 11 bases between them.

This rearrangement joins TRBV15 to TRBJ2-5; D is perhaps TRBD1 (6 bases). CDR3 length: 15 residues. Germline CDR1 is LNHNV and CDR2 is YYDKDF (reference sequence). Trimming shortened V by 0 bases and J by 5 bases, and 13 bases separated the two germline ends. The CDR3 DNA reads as TGTGCCACCAGCAGAGATGGCAGGGGTGACGAGACCCAGTACTTC. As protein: CATSRDGRGDETQYF.

CDR3 loop: CASNRGFNEQYF. The DNA of the CDR3 is TGTGCCAGCAACCGCGGGTTCAATGAGCAGTACTTC. The V gene is TRBV11-2, the J gene TRBJ2-5; D may be TRBD2 (5 bases). The CDR3 has 12 amino acids. V was pared by 7 bases and J by 11 bases, with 17 bases between. Germline assignment: CDR1 SGHAT and CDR2 FQNNGV.

This CDR3 is CASSLFNGYNEQFF. For the CDR3, the DNA is TGTGCCAGCAGTTTATTCAACGGTTACAATGAGCAGTTCTTC. The chain carries TRBV6-5 and TRBJ2-1; no clear D gene. The CDR3 covers 14 residues. V dropped 4 bases and J dropped 4 bases, with 11 bases sitting between them. Per germline, CDR1 MNHEY and CDR2 SVGAGI.

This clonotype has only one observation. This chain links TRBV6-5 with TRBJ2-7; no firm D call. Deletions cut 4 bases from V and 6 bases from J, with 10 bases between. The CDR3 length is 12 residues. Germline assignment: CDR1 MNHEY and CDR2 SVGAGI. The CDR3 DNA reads TGTGCCAGCAGTTTAATAGGAGCCGAGCAGTACTTC. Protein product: CASSLIGAEQYF.

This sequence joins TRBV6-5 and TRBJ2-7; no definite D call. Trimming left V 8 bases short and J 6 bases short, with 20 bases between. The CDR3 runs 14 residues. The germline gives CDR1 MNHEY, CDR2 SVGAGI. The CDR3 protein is CASVGGVRTGEQYF. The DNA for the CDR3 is TGTGCCAGCGTAGGTGGGGTCCGTACGGGCGAGCAGTACTTC.

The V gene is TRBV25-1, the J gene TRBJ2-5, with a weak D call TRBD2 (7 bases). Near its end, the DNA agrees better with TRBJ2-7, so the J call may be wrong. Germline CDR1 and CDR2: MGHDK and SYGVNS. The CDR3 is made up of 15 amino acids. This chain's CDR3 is CASSEGGAPNYEQYF. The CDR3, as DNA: TGTGCCAGCAGTGAGGGGGGGGCTCCAAACTACGAGCAGTACTTC.